This T cell receptor beta chain was sequenced during a study of shared clonotypes between healthy human individuals. The wider study: CD8 memory received one plate per donor, CD8 naive two, CD4 memory three and CD4 naive three.

CDR3 size: 15 residues. The germline CDR1 and CDR2 sequences are MNHNY and SVGAGI (reference sequence). Trimming cost V 5 bases and J 5 bases; bases outside gene matches: 6. The study ran the assay at deep level. Original processing methods: Filtering differed, since immunoSEQ gave only junction sequences and no quality scores. The protocol was immunoSEQ multiplex PCR, while the TCRdb copy is restricted to in-frame clones and leaves out a portion. D and trimming were read from the DNA, whereas the V and J calls and clone size are those reported in that table. The sample lists 2 million to 2.5 million clones, more than 90% occurring once.

The TCR was taken from a man aged 18-30 years in good health. This chain uses TRBV6-6 with TRBJ1-6; 7 nucleotides align to TRBD1. Sample: naive CD4+ T cells sorted from blood. Described subset: CD45RA+ positively selected. The CDR3 coding sequence is TGTGCCAGCAGTACCGGACAGGCGGATAATTCACCCCTCCACTTT. It yields the protein CASSTGQADNSPLHF.